The 31 T cell receptor beta chains below were found in one sample sequenced in a study of cytomegalovirus exposure and HLA in healthy donors. PCR involved 60 Vbeta and 13 Jbeta primers. The repertoire was sequenced with immunoSEQ multiplex PCR; TCRdb's copy has only in-frame clones and lacks some. In total, the table holds about 160,000 clones. The sequenced sample was PBMCs. The receptor set was obtained from a woman between 55 and 75 years old in good health and CMV-seronegative.

This chain uses TRBV5-1 with TRBJ2-2; 9 bases match TRBD2. This CDR3 contains 18 residues. V trimming: 4 bases; J trimming: 5 bases; junction bases outside the gene matches: 15. Germline lookup yields CDR1 SGHRS and CDR2 YFSETQ. The CDR3 loop reads CASSAVAGAWSGTGELFF. For the CDR3, the DNA is TGCGCCAGCAGCGCGGTAGCGGGGGCTTGGAGCGGGACCGGGGAGCTGTTTTTT.

The chain uses TRBV29-1 and TRBJ2-4, with TRBD1 identical over 9 bases. V dropped 5 bases and J dropped 7; count of bases not matched to a gene: 6. The CDR3 is 13 amino acids. The V gene's germline CDR1 is SQVTM and CDR2 ANQGSEA. The CDR3 bases are TGCAGCGTTTTCGGGGACAGGGCGAACATTCAGTACTTC. This sequence encodes CSVFGDRANIQYF.

V is TRBV7-2 and J is TRBJ2-1; perhaps TRBD1 as D (6 bases). This CDR3 spans 16 amino acids. Germline assignment: CDR1 SGHTA and CDR2 FQGNSA. Trimming left V 2 bases short and J 4 bases short, with 15 bases between. This CDR3 reads CASSLWGHSAYNEQFF. Written as DNA, the CDR3 is TGTGCCAGCAGCTTATGGGGGCACTCCGCATACAATGAGCAGTTCTTC.

CDR3 sequence reads: CASSQATGTGYTF. In DNA form, the CDR3 reads TGCGCCAGCAGCCAAGCAACAGGGACTGGCTACACCTTC. V and J are TRBV4-3 and TRBJ1-2, with D perhaps matching TRBD1 (6 bases). With 1 base removed from V and 7 bases from J, the gap between germline ends came to 10 bases. CDR1 and CDR2 (germline): LGHNA, YSLEER. The length of the CDR3 is 13 residues.

This chain joins TRBV29-1 and TRBJ2-3; 15 bases align to TRBD2. The junction had 9 bases not matched to a gene; V was cut back by 7 bases and J by 4 bases. CDR1 and CDR2 from the germline V gene are SQVTM and ANQGSEA. The CDR3 has 16 residues. In DNA, the CDR3 is TGCAGCGATGACCTCAGGACTAGCGGGAGGGCAGATACGCAGTATTTT. This translates into CSDDLRTSGRADTQYF.

The chain employs TRBV5-1 and TRBJ2-2; no clear D gene. V lost 0 bases and J 6 bases, leaving 9 bases between the germline ends. Germline V gives CDR1 SGHRS, CDR2 YFSETQ. The CDR3 is 14 residues long. CDR3 protein: CASSLAMRSGELFF. The CDR3 coding sequence is TGCGCCAGCAGCTTGGCCATGCGGTCCGGGGAGCTGTTTTTT.

The chain carries TRBV10-2 and TRBJ2-7; 14 bases are a match to TRBD2. The germline V gene has CDR1 WSHSY and CDR2 SAAADI. The J segment lost 6 bases and the V segment lost 7 bases, leaving 2 bases of the junction unmatched. The CDR3 is 13 residues long. CDR3 loop: CASIGTSGSEQYF. DNA of the CDR3: TGCGCCAGCATCGGGACTAGCGGGAGCGAGCAGTACTTC.

The V call is TRBV2, the J call TRBJ1-1; D perhaps matches TRBD1 (5 bases). The CDR3 extends over 14 amino acids. Per germline, CDR1 SNHLY and CDR2 FYNNEI. V shed 4 bases and J shed 2 bases, with 11 bases lying between them. CDR3 DNA sequence: TGTGCCAGCAGTGGGCCAGGGTCCAACACTGAAGCTTTCTTT. It yields the protein CASSGPGSNTEAFF.

The chain carries TRBV7-9 and TRBJ2-1; 11 bases are shared with TRBD2. J gave up 6 bases and V 6 bases, and 7 bases lay outside the gene matches. Germline V gene lookup returns CDR1 SEHNR and CDR2 FQNEAQ (reference sequence). The CDR3 has 15 amino acids. This CDR3 reads CASRPTSGSPNEQFF. The CDR3 DNA sequence: TGTGCCAGCAGACCCACTAGCGGGAGTCCCAATGAGCAGTTCTTC.

The genes are TRBV10-3 and TRBJ2-2; maybe TRBD1 (5 bases). The germline gives CDR1 ENHRY, CDR2 SYGVKD. V lost 6 bases to trimming and J lost 5 bases, with 7 bases between them. This CDR3 is 12 amino acids long. The CDR3: CAIRQGTGELFF. The CDR3 DNA is TGTGCCATCAGGCAGGGTACCGGGGAGCTGTTTTTT.

This sequence joins TRBV19 and TRBJ2-3, with D hard to call. Germline V gives CDR1 LNHDA, CDR2 SQIVND (reference sequence). The CDR3 loop spans 13 amino acids. V dropped 7 bases and J dropped 4 bases, with 12 bases sitting between them. CDR3 loop: CASTNRNPDTQYF. Here the CDR3 DNA reads TGTGCCAGTACAAACAGAAATCCAGATACGCAGTATTTT.

The V gene is TRBV5-1, the J gene TRBJ2-3; D is perhaps TRBD2 (5 bases). Trimming removed 5 bases at V and 0 bases at J, with 10 bases between. Germline V gene lookup returns CDR1 SGHRS and CDR2 YFSETQ. CDR3 length equals 14 residues. CDR3 sequence: CASSASLSTDTQYF. For the CDR3, the DNA is TGCGCCAGCAGTGCTAGCCTTAGCACAGATACGCAGTATTTT.

The chain links TRBV7-2 to TRBJ2-7, with D perhaps TRBD1 (6 bases). The CDR3 is 14 amino acids. Germline CDR1 reads SGHTA; CDR2 reads FQGNSA. V was cut by 5 bases and J by 0 bases, with 11 bases left in between. The CDR3 sequence: CASSPGHYSYEQYF. As DNA, the CDR3 is TGTGCCAGCAGCCCGGGACACTACTCCTACGAGCAGTACTTC.

V usage is TRBV6-4 and J usage is TRBJ2-2; D gene uncertain. The CDR3 length is 13 residues. CDR1 is MRHNA and CDR2 is SNTAGT in the germline V gene. The ends were cut back, 3 bases at V and 5 bases at J, with 7 bases in the middle. The CDR3 here is CASSEQLTGELFF. CDR3 DNA: TGTGCCAGCAGTGAACAGTTGACCGGGGAGCTGTTTTTT.

This chain links TRBV7-9 with TRBJ1-1; 9 bases match TRBD1. Germline V gives CDR1 SEHNR, CDR2 FQNEAQ (reference sequence). The ends lost 3 bases at V and 1 base at J; junction bases unmatched: 9. The CDR3 contains 17 residues. The DNA of the CDR3 is TGTGCCAGCAGCTTCAAGACCCCACAGGGGGCGAACACTGAAGCTTTCTTT. It specifies CASSFKTPQGANTEAFF. The variable domain in full, with the rest retrieved from reference TRBV7-9 and TRBJ1-1, is DTGVSQNPRHKITKRGQNVTFRCDPISEHNRLYWYRQTLGQGPEFLTYFQNEAQLEKSRLLSDRFSAERPKGSFSTLEIQRTEQGDSAMYLCASSFKTPQGANTEAFFGQGTRLTVV.

This chain uses TRBV5-1 with TRBJ1-2, with 7 bases fitting TRBD1. Per germline, CDR1 SGHRS and CDR2 YFSETQ. Germline trimming cut 7 bases from V and 4 bases from J; bases unmatched to any gene: 10. The length of the CDR3 is 14 residues. The CDR3 sequence is CASSIYGTVYGYTF. CDR3 bases: TGCGCCAGCTCAATATACGGGACAGTCTATGGCTACACCTTC.

The rearrangement uses TRBV7-8 and TRBJ2-5, with a tentative D call TRBD1 (6 bases). This CDR3 region has 15 residues. From germline, CDR1 is SGHVS and CDR2 FQNEAQ. Trimming stripped 3 bases from V and 3 bases from J, with 14 bases between. The CDR3 region is CASSFQPGQKETQYF. DNA of the CDR3: TGTGCCAGCAGCTTCCAACCGGGACAAAAAGAGACCCAGTACTTC.

This chain links TRBV11-3 with TRBJ2-7; 12 nucleotides align to TRBD2. CDR3 length: 15 amino acids. Germline CDR1 and CDR2: SGHNT and YENEEA. The V gene end was trimmed by 5 bases and the J gene end by 3 bases; junction bases not matched to a gene: 5. The CDR3 nucleotides are TGTGCCAGCAGCCCGGGGACTAGCGGGCTCTACGAGCAGTACTTC. Translating gives CASSPGTSGLYEQYF.

This chain links TRBV7-8 with TRBJ1-5; 11 positions agree with TRBD1. The CDR3 consists of 15 residues. V gave up 5 bases and J gave up 6 bases; unmatched junction bases: 6. The V gene's germline CDR1 is SGHVS and CDR2 FQNEAQ. The CDR3 loop is CASSRRTGGSQPQHF. DNA for the CDR3: TGTGCCAGCAGCCGCAGGACAGGGGGCAGTCAGCCCCAGCATTTT.

The chain employs TRBV15 and TRBJ1-1, with D maybe TRBD1 (5 bases). Deletions cut 0 bases from V and 2 bases from J, with 13 bases between. Germline V gives CDR1 LNHNV, CDR2 YYDKDF (reference sequence). The CDR3 runs 16 residues. For the CDR3, the DNA is TGTGCCACCAGCAGAGACCGCGGACAAGTTAACACTGAAGCTTTCTTT. This translates into CATSRDRGQVNTEAFF.

The gene calls are TRBV6-1 and TRBJ1-2; D is uncertain. This CDR3 comprises 13 residues. The V gene's germline CDR1 is MNHNS and CDR2 SASEGT. The germline V and J ends were trimmed by 4 bases and 4 bases, with 10 bases remaining between them. The CDR3 spells CASSASGSYGYTF. The DNA of the CDR3 is TGTGCCAGCAGTGCTTCCGGGTCCTATGGCTACACCTTC.

This rearrangement joins TRBV7-8 to TRBJ2-2; perhaps TRBD1 as D (5 bases). The V gene lost 4 bases and the J gene lost 1 base, with 13 bases spanning the gap. Germline V lookup: CDR1 SGHVS, CDR2 FQNEAQ. The CDR3 sequence is 16 residues long. CDR3 sequence reads: CASSSLGTGNTGELFF. The CDR3 DNA sequence: TGTGCCAGCAGCTCCTTGGGCACAGGGAACACCGGGGAGCTGTTTTTT.

This rearrangement joins TRBV19 to TRBJ1-1, with a weak D call TRBD1 (5 bases). Germline V gene sequence: CDR1 LNHDA, CDR2 SQIVND (reference sequence). The CDR3 totals 15 residues. V was trimmed by 7 bases and J by 0 bases, leaving 15 bases between them. DNA of the CDR3: TGTGCCAGTATCCTTACAGGCTCAATGAACACTGAAGCTTTCTTT. It specifies CASILTGSMNTEAFF. Drawing the rest from reference TRBV19 and TRBJ1-1, the complete variable domain is DGGITQSPKYLFRKEGQNVTLSCEQNLNHDAMYWYRQDPGQGLRLIYYSQIVNDFQKGDIAEGYSVSREKKESFPLTVTSAQKNPTAFYLCASILTGSMNTEAFFGQGTRLTVV.

The chain uses TRBV5-6 and TRBJ2-6; no firm D call. CDR3 length: 15 amino acids. CDR1 is SGHDT and CDR2 is YYEEEE in the germline V gene. The V and J ends lost 3 bases and 0 bases respectively, with 7 bases between them. The CDR3 nucleotides read TGTGCCAGCAGCTCCCGTAGCTCTGGGGCCAACGTCCTGACTTTC. Translated: CASSSRSSGANVLTF.

This sequence joins TRBV6-1 and TRBJ2-1; 7 positions match TRBD2. This CDR3 spans 14 amino acids. J lost 0 bases, V lost 11 bases, and 7 bases had no gene match. From germline, CDR1 is MNHNS and CDR2 SASEGT. Here the CDR3 reads CACRLASSYNEQFF. CDR3 DNA sequence: TGTGCCTGTCGACTAGCCAGCTCCTACAATGAGCAGTTCTTC.

In DNA, the CDR3 is TGCAGCGTTGAGGCTAGCGCTGGAGTGGCCTACAATGAGCAGTTCTTC. Its protein product is CSVEASAGVAYNEQFF. This rearrangement joins TRBV29-1 to TRBJ2-1; D possibly corresponds to TRBD2 (6 bases). CDR3 length: 16 amino acids. Trimming stripped 3 bases from V and 2 bases from J, with 17 bases between. Germline assignment: CDR1 SQVTM and CDR2 ANQGSEA.

This sequence joins TRBV27 and TRBJ1-2, with TRBD1 matching 9 bases. Germline loops: CDR1 MNHEY, CDR2 SMNVEV (reference sequence). V gave up 5 bases and J gave up 3 bases; unmatched junction bases: 10. The CDR3 runs 16 residues. CDR3 region: CASSSQLGQGDYGYTF. The DNA of the CDR3 is TGTGCCAGCAGTAGTCAGTTGGGACAGGGCGACTATGGCTACACCTTC.

The chain carries TRBV30 and TRBJ1-2; weak D call: TRBD1 (6 bases). CDR1 is GTSNPN, CDR2 SVGIG, per germline (reference sequence). Trimming left V 7 bases short and J 5 bases short, with 14 bases between. The CDR3 length is 12 residues. In nucleotides, the CDR3 is TGTGCCTCTCCAAATACAGGGTATGGCTACACCTTC. Its protein is CASPNTGYGYTF.

The chain links TRBV7-2 to TRBJ2-5; 9 nucleotides agree with TRBD2. Germline CDR1 and CDR2: SGHTA and FQGNSA. This CDR3 is built from 15 residues. Trimming cost V 4 bases and J 2 bases; bases outside gene matches: 5. CDR3 nucleotides: TGTGCCAGCAGCTCCATGGCGGGGGGGCAAGAGACCCAGTACTTC. This encodes CASSSMAGGQETQYF.

The CDR3 sequence: CASSSTGGPLHQPQHF. The CDR3 region has the DNA TGTGCCAGCAGCTCGACAGGCGGGCCCCTCCATCAGCCCCAGCATTTT. The rearrangement joins TRBV7-2 to TRBJ1-5, with D perhaps matching TRBD1 (6 bases). The CDR3 covers 16 residues. Trimming left V 4 bases short and J 5 bases short, with 18 bases between. Germline V gene lookup returns CDR1 SGHTA and CDR2 FQGNSA.

A word on this clone: Other DNA sequences from this sample encode an identical CDR3 as well. CDR3 loop: CASSRGSTDTQYF. Written as DNA, the CDR3 is TGCGCCAGCAGCCGGGGGAGCACAGATACGCAGTATTTT. The gene calls are TRBV5-1 and TRBJ2-3; TRBD2 might be the D (6 bases). V dropped 4 bases and J dropped 0 bases, with 6 bases sitting between them. Germline V gene sequence: CDR1 SGHRS, CDR2 YFSETQ. This CDR3 region has 13 residues.